The entry below describes one TCR beta chain. The target antigen is unknown. Study donors comprised healthy, HIV-negative adults devoid of recent acute infection or vaccination. Donors, without exception, were Caucasian adults residing in Nashville, Tennessee. This entry belongs to a study of shared clonotypes between healthy human individuals. Study results and limitations: Lower generation probabilities were found for non-shared clonotypes than for those shared by all four donors.

The table came from immunoSEQ multiplex PCR; TCRdb's copy has only in-frame clones and leaves some out. The data show about a million clones, 70% to 85% seen once. CDR3 length equals 13 residues. From germline, CDR1 is MNHNS and CDR2 SASEGT. V lost 4 bases to trimming and J lost 8 bases, with 14 bases between them. The clonotype originates from a man aged 18 to 30 in good health. Some clones in this sample may be carry-over from other donors' samples. What was sequenced was memory CD4+ T cells from PBMCs. The subset denotes: CD45RA-negative fraction. The J gene is TRBJ1-2, the V gene TRBV6-1; weak D call: TRBD1 (5 bases). As DNA, the CDR3 is TGTGCCAGCAGTGTAGACAGCACACAGGGCTACACCTTC. This gives the protein CASSVDSTQGYTF.